What follows are 18 T cell receptor beta chains derived from one specimen sequenced in a study of shared clonotypes between healthy human individuals. Sequenced by immunoSEQ multiplex PCR; TCRdb stores in-frame clones only, minus some. The sample lists about 2,500,000 clones, approximately 92% occurring once. Input material: naive CD4+ T cells sorted from blood. Regarding subset: CD45RA+ positively selected. The source of these receptors is a man aged 18-30 years in good health.

This clone was seen more than once but under ten times. V and J are TRBV18 and TRBJ1-1, with D unresolved. From germline, CDR1 is KGHSH and CDR2 LQKENI. The CDR3 is made up of 13 amino acids. The V and J ends lost 4 bases and 8 bases respectively, with 14 bases between them. CDR3 amino acids: CASSRGGDKEAFF. The CDR3 DNA follows: TGTGCCAGCTCACGCGGCGGGGATAAGGAAGCTTTCTTT.

V and J are TRBV5-4 and TRBJ2-1, with D unclear. This CDR3 is built from 15 residues. CDR1 is SGHNT, CDR2 YYREEE, per germline (reference sequence). V lost 1 base, J lost 4 bases, and 12 bases lay in between. The CDR3 here is CASSLPPPTYNEQFF. The CDR3 region has the DNA TGTGCCAGCAGCTTGCCGCCCCCTACTTACAATGAGCAGTTCTTC.

The V gene is TRBV5-1, the J gene TRBJ2-7, with 7 positions matching TRBD2. Germline V CDR1 and CDR2: SGHRS, YFSETQ. Losses at the gene ends were 0 bases for V and 4 bases for J; bases not matched to a gene: 10. The CDR3 has 16 amino acids. CDR3 sequence (DNA): TGCGCCAGCAGCTTGGAGGGAGGGGCTTTAAGGTACGAGCAGTACTTC. Protein product: CASSLEGGALRYEQYF.

V and J are TRBV30 and TRBJ1-6; no clear D gene. Trimming stripped 0 bases from V and 4 bases from J, with 10 bases between. The CDR3 spans 15 residues. Looked up from germline, CDR1 is GTSNPN and CDR2 is SVGIG (reference sequence). CDR3 DNA: TGTGCCTGGAGTGTACTGGCAGGTTATAATTCACCCCTCCACTTT. Translating it yields CAWSVLAGYNSPLHF.

V usage is TRBV28 and J usage is TRBJ2-7, with 7 bases lining up with TRBD1. From germline, CDR1 is MDHEN and CDR2 SYDVKM. The CDR3 totals 16 residues. Trimming removed 6 bases from V and 0 bases from J; junction bases left unmatched: 11. CDR3 sequence: CASSHSPGQNSYEQYF. In DNA form, the CDR3 reads TGTGCCAGCAGCCATTCACCGGGACAGAACTCCTACGAGCAGTACTTC. Full variable domain (remainder filled in from reference TRBV28 and TRBJ2-7): DVKVTQSSRYLVKRTGEKVFLECVQDMDHENMFWYRQDPGLGLRLIYFSYDVKMKEKGDIPEGYSVSREKKERFSLILESASTNQTSMYLCASSHSPGQNSYEQYFGPGTRLTVT.

The rearrangement joins TRBV5-8 to TRBJ1-4, with 11 bases identical to TRBD1. Germline V gives CDR1 SGHTS, CDR2 YDEGEE. CDR3 length equals 15 residues. V gave up 4 bases and J gave up 5 bases; unmatched junction bases: 4. CDR3 coding DNA: TGTGCCAGCAGCCCCGGGACAGGGGGGAATGAAAAACTGTTTTTT. It specifies CASSPGTGGNEKLFF.

This clone was counted a single time. The chain carries TRBV15 and TRBJ1-3; D remains unclear. The CDR3 length is 17 residues. Germline values: CDR1 LNHNV, CDR2 YYDKDF (reference sequence). Trimming shortened V by 5 bases and J by 4 bases, and 21 bases separated the two germline ends. In nucleotides, the CDR3 is TGTGCCACCAGCGCCCGGAACGGCGGGAATGTAGGAAACACCATATATTTT. Translating gives CATSARNGGNVGNTIYF. Together with reference TRBV15 and TRBJ1-3, the CDR3 gives the full variable domain: DAMVIQNPRYQVTQFGKPVTLSCSQTLNHNVMYWYQQKSSQAPKLLFHYYDKDFNNEADTPDNFQSRRPNTSFCFLDIRSPGLGDTAMYLCATSARNGGNVGNTIYFGEGSWLTVV.

The count of this clone is one. DNA for the CDR3: TGCGCCAGCAGCCCAGCACCAGGGTATAGCAATCAGCCCCAGCATTTT. It codes for CASSPAPGYSNQPQHF. The chain has TRBV4-1 and TRBJ1-5, with D possibly TRBD1 on 5 matching bases. V was cut by 4 bases and J by 0 bases, with 13 bases left in between. CDR3 length: 16 residues. CDR1 MGHRA and CDR2 YSYEKL come from the germline V gene.

On this clone: Other DNA variants within this sample encode the same CDR3. The V call is TRBV18, the J call TRBJ2-7; D possibly matches TRBD1 or TRBD2 (5 bases each). CDR1 is KGHSH and CDR2 is LQKENI in the germline V gene. The CDR3 consists of 15 residues. The germline V and J ends were trimmed by 3 bases and 3 bases, with 15 bases remaining between them. The chain's CDR3 is CASSPLRSGSYEQYF. CDR3 nucleotides: TGTGCCAGCTCACCGCTCAGATCAGGGAGCTACGAGCAGTACTTC.

The J gene is TRBJ2-3, the V gene TRBV2; 10 bases align to TRBD2. The CDR3 extends over 13 amino acids. The ends lost 9 bases at V and 3 bases at J; junction bases unmatched: 3. Germline V gene lookup returns CDR1 SNHLY and CDR2 FYNNEI. CDR3 residues: CASSSGRTDTQYF. CDR3 sequence (DNA): TGTGCCAGTAGTAGCGGGAGGACAGATACGCAGTATTTT. Drawing the rest from reference TRBV2 and TRBJ2-3, the complete variable domain is EPEVTQTPSHQVTQMGQEVILRCVPISNHLYFYWYRQILGQKVEFLVSFYNNEISEKSEIFDDQFSVERPDGSNFTLKIRSTKLEDSAMYFCASSSGRTDTQYFGPGTRLTVL.

This clone has just a few counts. V is TRBV4-1 and J is TRBJ1-4; a weak D match, TRBD1 (6 bases). Germline V gene data show CDR1 as MGHRA and CDR2 as YSYEKL. Trimming shortened V by 4 bases and J by 5 bases, and 14 bases separated the two germline ends. This CDR3 has 15 residues. The CDR3 is CASSPSTGPNEKLFF. The CDR3 DNA reads as TGCGCCAGCAGCCCGTCGACAGGACCAAATGAAAAACTGTTTTTT.

The V and J genes are TRBV4-3 and TRBJ2-5; 15 bases align to TRBD2. The J call may be wrong; the DNA end is better matched by TRBJ2-7. This CDR3 contains 15 residues. Looked up from germline, CDR1 is LGHNA and CDR2 is YSLEER. The CDR3: CASSGGLAGGYEQYF. Written as DNA, the CDR3 is TGCGCCAGCAGCGGGGGACTAGCGGGAGGCTACGAGCAGTACTTC.

The rearrangement uses TRBV5-1 and TRBJ2-3; TRBD1 matches at 8 bases. CDR3 length: 12 amino acids. Trimming cost V 5 bases and J 4 bases; bases outside gene matches: 0. The germline CDR1 and CDR2 sequences are SGHRS and YFSETQ. This chain's CDR3 is CASRQGADTQYF. The CDR3 DNA follows: TGCGCCAGCAGACAGGGGGCAGATACGCAGTATTTT.

This chain uses TRBV6-5 with TRBJ2-7; 9 positions agree with TRBD1. Germline assignment: CDR1 MNHEY and CDR2 SVGAGI. V lost 5 bases, J lost 3 bases, and 8 bases stayed unmatched. The CDR3 has 15 amino acids. The CDR3 DNA reads TGTGCCAGCAGTACCCCCGGGACAGGGAACTACGAGCAGTACTTC. This codes for CASSTPGTGNYEQYF.

This chain links TRBV7-9 with TRBJ1-1; maybe TRBD1 (5 bases). V gave up 4 bases and J gave up 1 base, with 10 bases separating them. This CDR3 has 14 residues. CDR1 is SEHNR and CDR2 is FQNEAQ in the germline V gene (reference sequence). CDR3: CASSSLRGNTEAFF. The CDR3 bases are TGTGCCAGCAGCTCCCTAAGGGGGAACACTGAAGCTTTCTTT.

This clone appeared once. This chain links TRBV5-1 with TRBJ2-3, with D possibly called TRBD1 or TRBD2 (6 bases each). V lost 0 bases and J lost 6, with 14 bases in between. The CDR3 length is 15 residues. CDR1 and CDR2 (germline): SGHRS, YFSETQ. CDR3 nucleotides: TGCGCCAGCAGCTTGGCCGGGGGCTTCGGGGATACGCAGTATTTT. As protein: CASSLAGGFGDTQYF.

This clone was picked up a small number of times. This chain uses TRBV19 with TRBJ1-5; D gene unclear. V lost 7 bases and J 2 bases, leaving 21 bases between the germline ends. From germline, CDR1 is LNHDA and CDR2 SQIVND (reference sequence). CDR3 length: 17 residues. The CDR3: CASNTNSGQVGNQPQHF. As DNA, the CDR3 is TGTGCCAGTAATACAAATTCTGGCCAGGTTGGCAATCAGCCCCAGCATTTT.

This clone has more than one count but fewer than ten. V usage is TRBV6-6 and J usage is TRBJ1-5; 11 bases line up with TRBD1. Germline V gene data show CDR1 as MNHNY and CDR2 as SVGAGI (reference sequence). The CDR3 consists of 16 residues. V lost 4 bases and J lost 4; bases outside the gene matches: 6. The CDR3, as DNA: TGTGCCAGCAGTTCATCTGGGACAGGGGGTAATCAGCCCCAGCATTTT. Translation gives CASSSSGTGGNQPQHF.